This T cell receptor beta chain was sequenced in a study of CD8 T cells in Susac syndrome. Each Susac syndrome patient had definite or probable disease by recently defined criteria. The CD8+ and CD4+ T cells were negatively isolated, with the TEMRA cells enriched by FACS. The CDR3 consists of 14 residues. CDR1 and CDR2 from the germline V gene are MNHEY and SMNVEV (reference sequence). V was shortened by 5 bases and J by 1 base, with 11 bases between the two germline ends. The count of this clonotype is one. RNA amounts of about 0.5 to 1 ug underwent reverse transcription with random hexamers. TCRdb reanalysed the immunoSEQ multiplex PCR reads using MiXCR and keeps one entry per CDR3 protein. The sample carries about 100,000 distinct CDR3 sequences, 95% recorded once.

Sequenced: CD8+ T cells from PBMCs. The rearrangement links TRBV27 to TRBJ1-1, with D hard to call. This clonotype was obtained from a human donor with Susac syndrome. The CDR3, as DNA: TGTGCCAGCAGTCCCAGGCGGCAGAACACTGAAGCTTTCTTT. This translates into CASSPRRQNTEAFF.